This T cell receptor (beta chain) comes out of a study of cytomegalovirus exposure and HLA in healthy donors. In the PCR, 60 Vbeta and 13 Jbeta primers were used. Some clones are missing from TCRdb's copy, which holds only in-frame ones; the method was immunoSEQ multiplex PCR. This listing includes roughly 46,000 clones. The V and J ends lost 0 bases and 4 bases, in that order; junction bases with no gene match: 8. The CDR3 covers 16 residues. Germline assignment: CDR1 MNHEY and CDR2 SVGAGI. V and J are TRBV6-5 and TRBJ1-1, with 7 bases fitting TRBD1. This clonotype was obtained from a woman aged 40 to 49 in good health and CMV-seronegative. What was sequenced was PBMCs. CDR3 coding DNA: TGTGCCAGCAGTTACTCGGAGGGGGCGGTGAGCACTGAAGCTTTCTTT. Protein: CASSYSEGAVSTEAFF.